Listed here is a single T cell receptor beta chain. The antigen remains unidentified. PCR amplification relied on 60 Vbeta primers (plus 13 Jbeta primers). The method was immunoSEQ multiplex PCR; TCRdb's version includes in-frame clones alone and lacks a portion of them. The sample lists around 130,000 clones; around 78% were seen once. The sample comes from a study of cytomegalovirus exposure and HLA in healthy donors. Broader study findings: About 87% or about 30% of the time was how often most TCR beta V segments were productive, according to an earlier analysis.

The CDR3 loop spans 16 amino acids. The germline CDR1 and CDR2 sequences are WSHSY and SAAADI. J lost 11 bases, V lost 5 bases, and 15 bases had no gene match. The TCR was taken from a middle-aged woman in good health and CMV-seronegative. The chain is built from TRBV10-2 and TRBJ1-2; 12 bases align to TRBD1. Sequences were obtained from PBMCs. As DNA, the CDR3 is TGCGCCAGCAGTAACGTCCGGGACAGGGGGCGCATAGGGTACACCTTC. This encodes CASSNVRDRGRIGYTF.